This T cell receptor (beta chain) was recovered during a study of cytomegalovirus exposure and HLA in healthy donors. Concerning this clone itself: Its antigen is undetermined.

Study-level results: Analyses of presence/absence relied on an assumption of roughly uniform sequencing depth across donors. The authors excluded some V segments, including TRBV6-2 and TRBV6-3, as indistinguishable.

This CDR3 has 15 amino acids. The V and J ends lost 5 bases and 3 bases, in that order; junction bases with no gene match: 9. Germline CDR1 and CDR2: MNHNY and SVGAGI (reference sequence). PCR involved 60 Vbeta and 13 Jbeta primers. Only in-frame clones appear in the TCRdb table, and some are missing; sequencing was by immunoSEQ multiplex PCR. The sample carries tens of thousands of clones, more than 70% recorded once. Sample: PBMCs. The clonotype was recovered from a woman aged 40 to 55 in good health and CMV-seropositive. The V gene is TRBV6-6, the J gene TRBJ1-2; 7 nucleotides match TRBD1. DNA of the CDR3: TGTGCCAGCAGTCTACAGGACAGGTCGTACTATGGCTACACCTTC. It yields the protein CASSLQDRSYYGYTF.